The clone carrying this T cell receptor beta chain was found a few times. Its antigen is undetermined. The TCR beta libraries were generated through quantitative 5'-RACE incorporating molecular barcodes. TCRdb itself ran the 5' RACE reads through MiXCR, one entry per CDR3 protein. The sample yields 750,000 to 850,000 distinct CDR3 sequences, roughly 12% seen once. The data belong to a study of CD8 T cells in ankylosing spondylitis. CDR1 SGHRS and CDR2 YFSETQ come from the germline V gene. V shed 3 bases and J 6 bases; nucleotides not matched to a gene: 6. The CDR3 loop spans 14 amino acids. Regarding the study as a whole: Peripheral blood samples showed relatively rare disease-linked clones, and these clones were CD8+. One TCR beta motif, made up of under ten highly homologous variants, appeared characteristic of ankylosing spondylitis blood.

Material for sequencing was blood, either unsorted or a sorted T cell fraction (not recorded which). This receptor was identified in a male donor with ankylosing spondylitis. The V gene is TRBV5-1, the J gene TRBJ2-1; 7 bases are shared with TRBD1. CDR3 nucleotides: TGCGCCAGCAGCTCCACAGGGGTCATCAATGAGCAGTTCTTC. Its protein is CASSSTGVINEQFF. Complete variable domain (other parts from reference TRBV5-1 and TRBJ2-1): KAGVTQTPRYLIKTRGQQVTLSCSPISGHRSVSWYQQTPGQGLQFLFEYFSETQRNKGNFPGRFSGRQFSNSRSEMNVSTLELGDSALYLCASSSTGVINEQFFGPGTRLTVL.